This section outlines one TCR beta chain sequence together with its context. Its antigen is still unknown. These data come from a study of T cell repertoires in cytomegalovirus infection. Each CDR3 protein is one row after TCRdb ran MiXCR on the reads. Among roughly 51,000 distinct CDR3 sequences listed, about a fifth were seen once. CDR3 length: 13 residues. The V gene lost 0 bases and the J gene lost 3 bases, with 7 bases spanning the gap. Germline lookup yields CDR1 SGHRS and CDR2 YFSETQ. The V gene is TRBV5-1, the J gene TRBJ2-7; D ambiguous. This sample comprised CD8+ T cells from cultured PBMCs, obtained from culture after CMV antigen stimulation. This clonotype was sampled from a human donor in good health (CMV status not recorded). Some clones in this sample may be carry-over from other donors' samples. The CDR3 nucleotides are TGCGCCAGCAGCTTGGATGGGCTCTACGAGCAGTACTTC. This gives the protein CASSLDGLYEQYF.